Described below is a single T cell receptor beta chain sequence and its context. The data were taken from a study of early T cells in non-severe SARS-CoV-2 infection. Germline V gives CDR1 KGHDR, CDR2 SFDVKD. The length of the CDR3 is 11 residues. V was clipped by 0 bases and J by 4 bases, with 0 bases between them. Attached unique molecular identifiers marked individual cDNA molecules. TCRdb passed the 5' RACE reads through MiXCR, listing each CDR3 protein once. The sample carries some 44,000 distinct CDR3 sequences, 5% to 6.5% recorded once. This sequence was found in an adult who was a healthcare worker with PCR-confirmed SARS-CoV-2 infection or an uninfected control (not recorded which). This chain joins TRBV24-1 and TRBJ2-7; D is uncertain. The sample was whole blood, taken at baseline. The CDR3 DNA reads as TGTGCCACCAGTGATTTGTACGAGCAGTACTTC. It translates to CATSDLYEQYF.